This TCR beta chain stems from a study of shared T cell receptors in the human thymus. J gave up 3 bases and V 4 bases, and 4 bases lay outside the gene matches. Germline V gene lookup returns CDR1 SGHRS and CDR2 YFSETQ. The length of the CDR3 is 16 residues. TCRdb keeps only in-frame clones here, not all; method: immunoSEQ multiplex PCR. The table shows some 700,000 clones, with 88% occurring only once. The same sample was also used in a study of human thymus T cells. Per that study: Serving as donors were healthy Finnish infants, each of whom was having open corrective surgery for congenital heart defects. Thymus specimens were resections from corrective heart surgery. What related research reported was that thymic repertoires overlapped highly among unrelated individuals.

Sequenced sample: thymocytes. V and J are TRBV5-1 and TRBJ2-3; 14 bases match TRBD2. The clonotype was recovered from a boy younger than two with a congenital heart defect. The DNA for the CDR3 is TGCGCCAGCAGCCTGCGGACTAGCGGGGGGACAGATACGCAGTATTTT. This codes for CASSLRTSGGTDTQYF.